The 2 T cell receptor beta chains given below trace back to one sample, sequenced in a study of patients and donors after allogeneic stem cell transplantation. TCRdb used MiXCR to reprocess the RT-PCR reads, holding one entry per CDR3 protein. In the table there are hundreds of thousands of distinct CDR3 sequences, about 38% of which are singletons. Sequenced material: blood, either unsorted or a sorted T cell fraction (not recorded which). Receptor source: a human donor who was either an allogeneic HSCT recipient or a stem cell or donor lymphocyte infusion donor (not recorded which). It is not recorded whose cells these are; they may come from a transplant donor.

The chain is built from TRBV27 and TRBJ1-6, with D unresolved. The CDR3 runs 15 residues. V gave up 2 bases and J gave up 0 bases, with 5 bases separating them. In germline, CDR1 is MNHEY, CDR2 SMNVEV (reference sequence). As DNA, the CDR3 is TGTGCCAGCAGTTTAATTAGCTCCTATAATTCACCCCTCCACTTT. It yields the protein CASSLISSYNSPLHF.

V gene TRBV15 combines with J gene TRBJ2-7, with D tentatively TRBD2 (6 bases). Looked up from germline, CDR1 is LNHNV and CDR2 is YYDKDF (reference sequence). V gave up 5 bases and J gave up 1 base, with 9 bases separating them. The CDR3 sequence is 13 residues long. This CDR3 reads CATSLASSYEQYF. In DNA form, the CDR3 reads TGTGCCACCAGCCTAGCGTCGTCCTACGAGCAGTACTTC.